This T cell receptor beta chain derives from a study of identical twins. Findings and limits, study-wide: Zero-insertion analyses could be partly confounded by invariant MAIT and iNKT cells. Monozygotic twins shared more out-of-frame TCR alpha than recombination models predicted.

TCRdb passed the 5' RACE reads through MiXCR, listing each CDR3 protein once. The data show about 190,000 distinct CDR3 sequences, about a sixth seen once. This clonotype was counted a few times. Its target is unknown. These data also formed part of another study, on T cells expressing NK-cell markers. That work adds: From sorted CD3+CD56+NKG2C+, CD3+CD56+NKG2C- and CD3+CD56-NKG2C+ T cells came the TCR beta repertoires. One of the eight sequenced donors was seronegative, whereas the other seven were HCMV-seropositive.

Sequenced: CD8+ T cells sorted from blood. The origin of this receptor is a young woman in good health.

The DNA of the CDR3 is TGCGCCAGCAGCCAAGATCTAAAGCGAACCGAGCAGTACTTC. This gives the protein CASSQDLKRTEQYF. The chain carries TRBV4-1 and TRBJ2-7; D not certain. V shed 0 bases and J shed 6 bases, with 12 bases lying between them. Per germline, CDR1 MGHRA and CDR2 YSYEKL. This CDR3 has 14 residues.